This T cell receptor beta chain was profiled in a study of read filtering for tumor transcriptome and immune sequencing. On the study more broadly: Patients were 17 male and around 15 female, mean age 65.9 years, range about 40 to 85. R-ISS stage counts were eight or nine for I, roughly 16 for II, six or seven for III.

From 300 to 400 ng of RNA, a library with molecular barcoded alpha/delta and beta/gamma adaptors was made. MiXCR, run by TCRdb on the reads, gives a single entry per CDR3 protein. Of about 57,000 distinct CDR3 sequences detected, 20% to 25% appear once; the ten largest clones hold 15% to 20%. This clonotype was seen ten or more times. Its specificity is unknown. Study-level findings and limits: In IR-seq, single-read clonotypes were approximately 79% of clonotypes but around 3.5% of reads. Compared with RNA-seq, IR-seq gave much higher clonotype depth and reliability.

The CDR3 consists of 13 residues. V was trimmed by 6 bases and J by 6 bases, leaving 13 bases between them. Germline V gene data show CDR1 as SGHAT and CDR2 as FQNNGV. This TCR was sampled from a donor at least 40 years old with multiple myeloma. Sequencing input: a population of CD138-negative cells sorted from bone marrow. The chain couples TRBV11-2 to TRBJ2-3, with D perhaps TRBD2 (5 bases). Written as DNA, the CDR3 is TGTGCCAGCAGTTCCGAACGAGGGGATACGCAGTATTTT. Protein product: CASSSERGDTQYF.